One sample yielded the 30 T cell receptor beta chains listed below, sequenced in a study of OX40 agonist ivuxolimab in advanced cancers. TCRdb's copy holds only in-frame clones and misses some; the assay was immunoSEQ multiplex PCR. In the table there are roughly 45,000 clones, about 81% of which are singletons. Sequenced material: CD4+ or CD8+ T cells sorted from blood, taken in a trial of the OX40 agonist ivuxolimab. These receptor sequences come from an adult with an advanced solid tumor such as melanoma, head and neck, liver or kidney cancer.

This clone was seen more than once but under ten times. The chain recombines TRBV30 with TRBJ2-7; the D is unclear. Germline lookup yields CDR1 GTSNPN and CDR2 SVGIG (reference sequence). The length of the CDR3 is 11 residues. With 1 base removed from V and 7 bases from J, the gap between germline ends came to 8 bases. In DNA form, the CDR3 reads TGTGCCTGGAGTGCGTTAAGGGAGCAGTACTTC. Protein sequence: CAWSALREQYF.

In its sample, this clone was seen once. The rearrangement uses TRBV25-1 and TRBJ2-1; the D gene is possibly TRBD2 (7 bases). Germline V gene sequence: CDR1 MGHDK, CDR2 SYGVNS. The ends were cut back, 7 bases at V and 6 bases at J, with 22 bases in the middle. The CDR3 covers 16 residues. The CDR3 sequence: CASTQTGGVRGNEQFF. The CDR3 nucleotides read TGTGCCAGCACCCAAACGGGGGGCGTGCGTGGCAATGAGCAGTTCTTC.

This sequence joins TRBV6-1 and TRBJ2-7; 12 bases fit TRBD2. The CDR3 sequence is 14 residues long. J gave up 2 bases and V 8 bases, and 4 bases lay outside the gene matches. In germline, CDR1 is MNHNS, CDR2 SASEGT. Here the CDR3 DNA reads TGTGCCAGCCGACTAGCGGGAGCGACCTACGAGCAGTACTTC. The encoded protein is CASRLAGATYEQYF.

CDR3 loop: CASSYSLSGTDTQYF. CDR3 coding DNA: TGTGCCAGCAGTTACTCGTTGTCAGGCACAGATACGCAGTATTTT. The V gene is TRBV6-5, the J gene TRBJ2-3, with no clear D. The CDR3 is 15 residues long. The germline V gene encodes CDR1 MNHEY and CDR2 SVGAGI. V lost 0 bases to trimming and J lost 1 base, with 8 bases between them.

This chain links TRBV19 with TRBJ2-2; 7 nucleotides match TRBD1. Looked up from germline, CDR1 is LNHDA and CDR2 is SQIVND (reference sequence). The CDR3 is made up of 14 amino acids. V dropped 6 bases and J dropped 3; count of bases not matched to a gene: 4. CDR3 coding DNA: TGTGCCAGTAGAAACCAGGGGGACACCGGGGAGCTGTTTTTT. It codes for CASRNQGDTGELFF.

DNA of the CDR3: TGTGCCAGCAGCCAAGGACGGCTCGATGTCCCCCAGTACTTC. Translating it yields CASSQGRLDVPQYF. The chain combines TRBV7-8 with TRBJ2-5; D gene ambiguous. Trimming left V 5 bases short and J 9 bases short, with 19 bases between. The CDR3 covers 14 residues. The germline V gene has CDR1 SGHVS and CDR2 FQNEAQ. Full variable domain (remainder filled in from reference TRBV7-8 and TRBJ2-5): GAGVSQSPRYKVAKRGQDVALRCDPISGHVSLFWYQQALGQGPEFLTYFQNEAQLDKSGLPSDRFFAERPEGSVSTLKIQRTQQEDSAVYLCASSQGRLDVPQYFGPGTRLLVL.

Regarding this clone: One junction end disagrees with the germline gene, perhaps due to a read error. The V and J genes are TRBV5-8 and TRBJ2-7; TRBD2 is a possible D gene (5 bases). This CDR3 is 14 amino acids long. Germline values: CDR1 SGHTS, CDR2 YDEGEE. The CDR3 spells CASSLAPGRVESNF. In DNA form, the CDR3 reads TGTGCCAGCAGCTTGGCCCCGGGAAGGGTTGAATCGAACTTC.

V usage is TRBV2 and J usage is TRBJ1-4; 9 bases align to TRBD1. CDR1 and CDR2 (germline): SNHLY, FYNNEI. The CDR3 is 15 amino acids. J was trimmed by 6 bases and V by 5 bases; bases with no gene match: 7. In DNA form, the CDR3 reads TGTGCCAGCAGTTCCCCTTGGACAGGGGATGAAAAACTGTTTTTT. Protein product: CASSSPWTGDEKLFF. Looking up the rest from reference TRBV2 and TRBJ1-4 gives the full variable domain: EPEVTQTPSHQVTQMGQEVILRCVPISNHLYFYWYRQILGQKVEFLVSFYNNEISEKSEIFDDQFSVERPDGSNFTLKIRSTKLEDSAMYFCASSSPWTGDEKLFFGSGTQLSVL.

The genes are TRBV5-1 and TRBJ1-4, with 9 bases fitting TRBD1. CDR3 length: 15 residues. After removal of 4 bases from V and 6 bases from J, the junction contained 7 bases not matched to a gene. Germline V gene sequence: CDR1 SGHRS, CDR2 YFSETQ. DNA of the CDR3: TGCGCCAGCAGCAGAGACAGGGGGTCGGATGAAAAACTGTTTTTT. Its protein product is CASSRDRGSDEKLFF.

The chain joins TRBV11-2 to TRBJ1-2, with D hard to call. Trimming pared 1 base from V and 7 bases from J, leaving 13 bases between. The CDR3 loop spans 14 amino acids. Germline V gene sequence: CDR1 SGHAT, CDR2 FQNNGV. The DNA for the CDR3 is TGTGCCAGCAGCTTAGGACGAGCGATCGGTGGCTACACCTTC. This gives the protein CASSLGRAIGGYTF.

The V call is TRBV7-2, the J call TRBJ1-2, with TRBD1 identical over 9 bases. The germline CDR1 and CDR2 sequences are SGHTA and FQGNSA. The CDR3 extends over 16 amino acids. The V and J ends lost 3 bases and 6 bases, in that order; junction bases with no gene match: 11. CDR3 sequence reads: CASSFYRDRVRDGYTF. CDR3 coding DNA: TGTGCCAGCAGCTTTTACCGGGACAGGGTTAGAGATGGCTACACCTTC.

The chain combines TRBV19 with TRBJ2-1, with TRBD2 identical over 10 bases. This CDR3 has 15 amino acids. The V and J ends lost 5 bases and 4 bases, in that order; junction bases with no gene match: 5. Germline V gives CDR1 LNHDA, CDR2 SQIVND (reference sequence). CDR3 sequence reads: CASSETSGAYNEQFF. DNA for the CDR3: TGTGCCAGTAGTGAAACTAGCGGGGCTTACAATGAGCAGTTCTTC. The variable domain in full, completed from reference TRBV19 and TRBJ2-1, reads DGGITQSPKYLFRKEGQNVTLSCEQNLNHDAMYWYRQDPGQGLRLIYYSQIVNDFQKGDIAEGYSVSREKKESFPLTVTSAQKNPTAFYLCASSETSGAYNEQFFGPGTRLTVL.

This clone was seen a few times. The V call is TRBV4-2, the J call TRBJ2-7; the D call may be TRBD1 or TRBD2 (5 bases each). Germline lookup yields CDR1 LGHNA and CDR2 YNFKEQ. This CDR3 spans 12 amino acids. V was shortened by 2 bases and J by 9 bases, with 11 bases between the two germline ends. The CDR3 spells CASSQWDGGQYF. DNA for the CDR3: TGTGCCAGCAGCCAATGGGACGGCGGGCAGTACTTC.

The J gene is TRBJ2-7, the V gene TRBV19; 9 nucleotides align to TRBD1. CDR1 and CDR2 (germline): LNHDA, SQIVND (reference sequence). V shed 6 bases and J 3 bases; nucleotides not matched to a gene: 12. CDR3 length equals 16 residues. This CDR3 is CASSEMTGTGFYEQYF. The CDR3 bases are TGTGCCAGTAGCGAGATGACCGGGACAGGGTTCTACGAGCAGTACTTC. Complete variable domain (other parts from reference TRBV19 and TRBJ2-7): DGGITQSPKYLFRKEGQNVTLSCEQNLNHDAMYWYRQDPGQGLRLIYYSQIVNDFQKGDIAEGYSVSREKKESFPLTVTSAQKNPTAFYLCASSEMTGTGFYEQYFGPGTRLTVT.

This chain links TRBV5-1 with TRBJ2-5; 10 bases agree with TRBD1. With V trimmed by 4 bases and J by 5 bases, 5 bases remained unmatched. The CDR3 length is 14 residues. CDR1 is SGHRS, CDR2 YFSETQ, per germline. CDR3 nucleotides: TGCGCCAGCAGCCCCGGACAGGGGGTCGAGACCCAGTACTTC. Translated, it gives CASSPGQGVETQYF.

This chain connects TRBV10-2 to TRBJ2-1; possibly TRBD1 for D (5 bases). V shed 6 bases and J shed 6 bases, with 15 bases lying between them. Germline CDR1 WSHSY, CDR2 SAAADI. The CDR3 consists of 14 residues. The CDR3 reads CASRPRAAPNEQFF. DNA of the CDR3: TGCGCCAGCAGACCCAGGGCCGCCCCCAATGAGCAGTTCTTC.

The V call is TRBV9, the J call TRBJ2-7, with TRBD1 as a possible D gene (5 bases). The germline V and J ends were trimmed by 6 bases and 5 bases, with 21 bases remaining between them. The germline V gene encodes CDR1 SGDLS and CDR2 YYNGEE. This CDR3 spans 15 amino acids. CDR3 protein: CASNVGHSPVDEQYF. CDR3 DNA sequence: TGTGCCAGCAACGTCGGACACTCACCGGTAGACGAGCAGTACTTC.

The rearrangement joins TRBV30 to TRBJ2-3; D is uncertain. Germline V gene sequence: CDR1 GTSNPN, CDR2 SVGIG (reference sequence). The CDR3 is made up of 14 amino acids. Trimming left V 2 bases short and J 3 bases short, with 12 bases between. CDR3 in DNA: TGTGCCTGGAGTTTCCTTTTAGGGACAGATACGCAGTATTTT. It yields the protein CAWSFLLGTDTQYF.

This clone was found once. The gene calls are TRBV29-1 and TRBJ2-6, with 7 positions matching TRBD1. The germline V gene has CDR1 SQVTM and CDR2 ANQGSEA. This CDR3 has 15 amino acids. The junction had 9 bases not matched to a gene; V was cut back by 5 bases and J by 5 bases. This CDR3 reads CSVTGTEARANVLTF. The CDR3 bases are TGCAGCGTTACCGGGACAGAGGCGCGGGCCAACGTCCTGACTTTC.

The CDR3 region is CASSYSRFWETQYF. CDR3 DNA: TGTGCCAGCAGTTACTCCCGTTTTTGGGAGACCCAGTACTTC. V gene TRBV6-5 combines with J gene TRBJ2-5, with D uncertain. In germline, CDR1 is MNHEY, CDR2 SVGAGI. V was clipped by 0 bases and J by 5 bases, with 10 bases between them. The CDR3 contains 14 residues.

This chain uses TRBV7-8 with TRBJ2-1, with a possible D match to TRBD2 (5 bases). V was shortened by 8 bases and J by 3 bases, with 5 bases between the two germline ends. Germline V CDR1 and CDR2: SGHVS, FQNEAQ. CDR3 length: 11 amino acids. CDR3 loop: CASGSYNEQFF. DNA of the CDR3: TGTGCCAGCGGGAGCTACAATGAGCAGTTCTTC.

This clone was found once. The chain carries TRBV7-9 and TRBJ2-5, with 10 bases identical to TRBD2. The J call is uncertain, as TRBJ2-7 better fits the DNA end. CDR3 size: 15 residues. Germline CDR1 reads SEHNR; CDR2 reads FQNEAQ (reference sequence). CDR3 nucleotides: TGTGCCAGCAGTAAAACTCTAGCGGGAGCTTACGAGCAGTACTTC. Its translation: CASSKTLAGAYEQYF.

The V and J genes are TRBV2 and TRBJ2-2; 10 bases are shared with TRBD2. V lost 5 bases and J lost 7; bases outside the gene matches: 7. This CDR3 is built from 15 residues. Germline values: CDR1 SNHLY, CDR2 FYNNEI. CDR3 DNA: TGTGCCAGCAGTATAGCGGGAGGAAGTTACGGGGAGCTGTTTTTT. Translation gives CASSIAGGSYGELFF.

The rearrangement links TRBV11-1 to TRBJ2-7; D uncertain. The CDR3 is 13 amino acids. The germline V and J ends were trimmed by 1 base and 4 bases, with 8 bases remaining between them. In germline, CDR1 is SGHAT, CDR2 FQDESV (reference sequence). In DNA form, the CDR3 reads TGTGCCAGCAGCTTAGGACCCAATTACGAGCAGTACTTC. Protein product: CASSLGPNYEQYF. Together with reference TRBV11-1 and TRBJ2-7, the CDR3 gives the full variable domain: EAEVAQSPRYKITEKSQAVAFWCDPISGHATLYWYRQILGQGPELLVQFQDESVVDDSQLPKDRFSAERLKGVDSTLKIQPAELGDSAMYLCASSLGPNYEQYFGPGTRLTVT.

The chain recombines TRBV7-9 with TRBJ2-3; 11 bases are a match to TRBD2. This CDR3 is 15 amino acids long. V was clipped by 5 bases and J by 0 bases; unmatched bases: 1. Germline CDR1 SEHNR, CDR2 FQNEAQ (reference sequence). The CDR3 is CASSRTSGSTDTQYF. The CDR3 nucleotides are TGTGCCAGCAGCCGGACTAGCGGGAGCACAGATACGCAGTATTTT.

A few counts support this clone. V is TRBV4-1 and J is TRBJ2-3, with D perhaps TRBD2 (5 bases). The CDR3 sequence is 15 residues long. Trimming pared 1 base from V and 6 bases from J, leaving 14 bases between. Germline V gene data show CDR1 as MGHRA and CDR2 as YSYEKL. The CDR3 coding sequence is TGCGCCAGCAGCCAAGCTAGCTGGGGTGGTGATACGCAGTATTTT. Translation: CASSQASWGGDTQYF.

The genes are TRBV5-1 and TRBJ2-7; 7 nucleotides agree with TRBD2. Germline V gene lookup returns CDR1 SGHRS and CDR2 YFSETQ. The V segment lost 2 bases and the J segment 5 bases; nucleotides outside the gene matches: 10. This CDR3 comprises 15 residues. The CDR3 nucleotides are TGCGCCAGCAGCTTCCCTGGCGGGAGTGATGACGAGCAGTACTTC. It translates to CASSFPGGSDDEQYF.

This clone occurred once. The chain carries TRBV9 and TRBJ2-1, with 11 bases identical to TRBD2. Germline V gives CDR1 SGDLS, CDR2 YYNGEE. V trimming: 3 bases; J trimming: 3 bases; junction bases outside the gene matches: 5. This CDR3 has 16 amino acids. The CDR3 sequence: CASSARLAGRYNEQFF. The CDR3 region has the DNA TGTGCCAGCAGCGCCCGACTAGCGGGACGCTACAATGAGCAGTTCTTC.

The table lists this clone with a few counts. DNA of the CDR3: TGTGCCAGCATAAGAACCAGACAGGGGGATCAGCCCCAGCATTTT. It translates to CASIRTRQGDQPQHF. V and J are TRBV6-1 and TRBJ1-5; 9 bases are a match to TRBD1. The V and J ends lost 7 bases and 5 bases, in that order; junction bases with no gene match: 9. Germline assignment: CDR1 MNHNS and CDR2 SASEGT. This CDR3 region has 15 residues.

This chain uses TRBV19 with TRBJ2-3; 7 bases line up with TRBD2. This CDR3 is 14 amino acids long. J was trimmed by 0 bases and V by 8 bases; bases with no gene match: 5. Per the germline V gene, CDR1 is LNHDA and CDR2 is SQIVND (reference sequence). CDR3 nucleotides: TGTGCCAGTGGCGGGGGAGGGAGCACAGATACGCAGTATTTT. Residues: CASGGGGSTDTQYF.